This T cell receptor (beta chain) is from a study of early T cells in non-severe SARS-CoV-2 infection. Across the study: Sequencing input comprised bulk RNA from unsorted whole blood; chain pairing was not available.

Each CDR3 protein is one row after TCRdb ran MiXCR on the 5' RACE reads. Seen here are roughly 24,000 distinct CDR3 sequences, about 3.8% observed once, and the top ten hold roughly 5.4%. The CDR3 is 15 residues long. Germline loops: CDR1 MNHEY, CDR2 SVGEGT. V lost 5 bases, J lost 5 bases, and 19 bases lay in between. This clonotype has a count of ten or more. This clonotype was obtained from an adult who was a healthcare worker with PCR-confirmed SARS-CoV-2 infection or an uninfected control (not recorded which). The rearrangement joins TRBV6-2 or TRBV6-3 to TRBJ2-7; tentative D call: TRBD2 (5 bases). Sequenced input: whole blood. CDR3 bases: TGTGCCAGCAGTGTCCGGGGATCCGGCCCAGACGAGCAGTACTTC. It is translated as CASSVRGSGPDEQYF.